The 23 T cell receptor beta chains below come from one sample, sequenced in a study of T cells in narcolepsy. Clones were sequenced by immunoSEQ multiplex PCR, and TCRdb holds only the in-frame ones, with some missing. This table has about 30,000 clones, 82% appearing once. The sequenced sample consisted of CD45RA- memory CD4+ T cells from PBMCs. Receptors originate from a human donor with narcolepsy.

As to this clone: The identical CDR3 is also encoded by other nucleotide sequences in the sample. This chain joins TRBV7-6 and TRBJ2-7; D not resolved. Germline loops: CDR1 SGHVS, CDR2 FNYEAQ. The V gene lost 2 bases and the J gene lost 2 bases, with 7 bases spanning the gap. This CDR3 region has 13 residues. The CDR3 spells CASSLWQAYEQYF. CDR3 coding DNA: TGTGCCAGCAGCTTATGGCAGGCCTACGAGCAGTACTTC.

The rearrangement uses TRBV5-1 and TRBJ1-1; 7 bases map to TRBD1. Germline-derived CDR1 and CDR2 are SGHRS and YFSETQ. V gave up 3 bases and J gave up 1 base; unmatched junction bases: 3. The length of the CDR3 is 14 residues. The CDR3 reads CASSSGQPNTEAFF. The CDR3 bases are TGCGCCAGCAGCTCGGGACAGCCGAACACTGAAGCTTTCTTT.

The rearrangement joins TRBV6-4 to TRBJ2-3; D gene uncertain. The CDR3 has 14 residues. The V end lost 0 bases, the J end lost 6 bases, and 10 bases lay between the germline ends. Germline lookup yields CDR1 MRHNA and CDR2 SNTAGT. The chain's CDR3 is CASSDSLGADTQYF. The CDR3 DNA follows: TGTGCCAGCAGTGACTCGTTGGGCGCCGATACGCAGTATTTT.

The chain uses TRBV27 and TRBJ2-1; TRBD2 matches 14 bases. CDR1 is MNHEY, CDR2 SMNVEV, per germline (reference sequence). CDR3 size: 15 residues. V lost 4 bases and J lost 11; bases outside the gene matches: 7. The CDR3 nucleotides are TGTGCCAGCAGTTCCTTCAGACTAGCGGGGGGGCAGCAGTTCTTC. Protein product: CASSSFRLAGGQQFF.

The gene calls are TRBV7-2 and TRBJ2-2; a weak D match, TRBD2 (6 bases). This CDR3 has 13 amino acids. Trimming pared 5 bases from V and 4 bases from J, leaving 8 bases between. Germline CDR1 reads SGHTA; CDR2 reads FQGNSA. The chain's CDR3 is CASSLEGTGELFF. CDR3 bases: TGTGCCAGCAGCCTGGAGGGCACCGGGGAGCTGTTTTTT.

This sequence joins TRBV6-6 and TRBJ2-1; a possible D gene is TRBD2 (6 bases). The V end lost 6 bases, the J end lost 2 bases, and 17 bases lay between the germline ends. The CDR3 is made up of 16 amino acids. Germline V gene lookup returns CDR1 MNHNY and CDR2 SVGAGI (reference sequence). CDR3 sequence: CASSNRRGAAYNEQFF. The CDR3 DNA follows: TGTGCCAGCAGCAACAGGCGGGGTGCTGCCTACAATGAGCAGTTCTTC.

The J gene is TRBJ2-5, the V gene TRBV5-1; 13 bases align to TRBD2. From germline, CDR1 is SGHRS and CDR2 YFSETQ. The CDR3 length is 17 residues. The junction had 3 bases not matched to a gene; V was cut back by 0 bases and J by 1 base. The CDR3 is CASSLGLAGGSQETQYF. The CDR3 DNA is TGCGCCAGCAGCTTGGGACTAGCGGGGGGTTCCCAAGAGACCCAGTACTTC.

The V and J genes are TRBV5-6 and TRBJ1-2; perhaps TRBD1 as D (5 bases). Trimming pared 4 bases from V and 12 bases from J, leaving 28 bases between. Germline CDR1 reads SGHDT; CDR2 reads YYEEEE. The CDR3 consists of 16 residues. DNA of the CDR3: TGTGCCAGCAGCCCGAGGGGACTACACGATCTCGAAGGGAACACCTTC. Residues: CASSPRGLHDLEGNTF.

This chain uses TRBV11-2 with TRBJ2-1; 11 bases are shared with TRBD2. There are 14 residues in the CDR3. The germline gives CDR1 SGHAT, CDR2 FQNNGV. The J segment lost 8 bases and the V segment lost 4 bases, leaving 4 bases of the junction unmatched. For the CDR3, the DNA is TGTGCCAGCAGCTCTCTAGCGGGGGGCTATGAGCAGTTCTTC. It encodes CASSSLAGGYEQFF. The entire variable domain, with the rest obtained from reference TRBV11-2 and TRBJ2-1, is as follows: EAGVAQSPRYKIIEKRQSVAFWCNPISGHATLYWYQQILGQGPKLLIQFQNNGVVDDSQLPKDRFSAERLKGVDSTLKIQPAKLEDSAVYLCASSSLAGGYEQFFGPGTRLTVL.

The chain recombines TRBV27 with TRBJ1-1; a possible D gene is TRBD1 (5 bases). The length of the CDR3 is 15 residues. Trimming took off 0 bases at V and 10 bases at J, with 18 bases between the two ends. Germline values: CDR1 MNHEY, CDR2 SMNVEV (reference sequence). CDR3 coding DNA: TGTGCCAGCAGTTTATCGAGGCAGGGAGAGTTTGGAGCTTTCTTT. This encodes CASSLSRQGEFGAFF.

CDR3 DNA: TGTGCCAGCAGGATATTTTCGGGACAGGGCTACGAGCAGTACTTC. Residues: CASRIFSGQGYEQYF. The chain employs TRBV27 and TRBJ2-7, with 9 bases aligning to TRBD1. Germline CDR1 is MNHEY and CDR2 is SMNVEV (reference sequence). With 6 bases clipped from V and 3 bases from J, the junction kept 9 bases outside the gene matches. This CDR3 contains 15 residues.

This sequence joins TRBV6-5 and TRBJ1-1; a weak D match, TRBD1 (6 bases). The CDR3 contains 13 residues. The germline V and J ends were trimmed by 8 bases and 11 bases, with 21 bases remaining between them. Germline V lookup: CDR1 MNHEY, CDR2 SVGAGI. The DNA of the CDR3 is TGTGCCAGCCTTGAACAGGGTGGACTGGGGGCTTTCTTT. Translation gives CASLEQGGLGAFF.

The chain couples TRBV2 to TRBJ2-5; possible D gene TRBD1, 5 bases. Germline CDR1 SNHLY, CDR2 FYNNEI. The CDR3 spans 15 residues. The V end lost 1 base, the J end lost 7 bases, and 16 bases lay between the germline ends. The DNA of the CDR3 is TGTGCCAGCAGTGAAGGGGATCCCTCCACAGGGACCCAGTACTTC. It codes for CASSEGDPSTGTQYF.

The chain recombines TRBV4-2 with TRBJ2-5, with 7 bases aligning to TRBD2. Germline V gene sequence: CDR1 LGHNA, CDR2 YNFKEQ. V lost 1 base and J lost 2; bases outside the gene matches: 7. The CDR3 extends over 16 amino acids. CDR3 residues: CASSQGPWGGQETQYF. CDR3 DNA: TGTGCCAGCAGCCAAGGCCCTTGGGGGGGGCAAGAGACCCAGTACTTC.

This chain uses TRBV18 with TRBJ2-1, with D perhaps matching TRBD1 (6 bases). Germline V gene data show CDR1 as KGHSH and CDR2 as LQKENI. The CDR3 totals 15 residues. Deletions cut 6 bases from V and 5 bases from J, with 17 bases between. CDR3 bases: TGTGCCAGCTCTCCTCCGCCCCGGGACAACAATGAGCAGTTCTTC. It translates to CASSPPPRDNNEQFF.

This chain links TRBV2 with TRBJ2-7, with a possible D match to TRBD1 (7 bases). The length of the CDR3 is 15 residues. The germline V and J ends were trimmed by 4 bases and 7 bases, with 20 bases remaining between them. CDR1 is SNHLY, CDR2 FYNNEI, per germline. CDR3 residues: CASSVSSEGAREQYF. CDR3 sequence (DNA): TGTGCCAGCAGTGTGTCTAGCGAGGGGGCGCGGGAGCAGTACTTC.

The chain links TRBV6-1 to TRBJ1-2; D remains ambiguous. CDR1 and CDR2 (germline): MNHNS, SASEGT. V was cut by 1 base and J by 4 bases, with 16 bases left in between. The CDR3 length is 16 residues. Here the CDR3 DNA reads TGTGCCAGCAGTGAAGATCGAGGGCCTGCTCCCTATGGCTACACCTTC. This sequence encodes CASSEDRGPAPYGYTF.

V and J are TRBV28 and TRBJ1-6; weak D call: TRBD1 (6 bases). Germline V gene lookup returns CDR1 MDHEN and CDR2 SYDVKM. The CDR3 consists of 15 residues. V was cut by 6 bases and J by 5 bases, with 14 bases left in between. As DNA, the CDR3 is TGTGCCAGCAGCCCACCCCGGACAGATAATTCACCCCTCCACTTT. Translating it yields CASSPPRTDNSPLHF.

The CDR3, as DNA: TGCGCCAGCAGCGGGGGACAGGGCGACCACGAGCAGTACTTC. Translated: CASSGGQGDHEQYF. V is TRBV5-1 and J is TRBJ2-7; 9 nucleotides align to TRBD1. CDR1 and CDR2 from the germline V gene are SGHRS and YFSETQ. J was trimmed by 5 bases and V by 4 bases; bases with no gene match: 7. This CDR3 is built from 14 residues.

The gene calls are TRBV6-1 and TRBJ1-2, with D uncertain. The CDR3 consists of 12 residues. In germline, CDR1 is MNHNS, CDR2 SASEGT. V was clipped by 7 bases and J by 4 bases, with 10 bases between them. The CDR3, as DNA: TGTGCCAGCACCGAGACAACCTATGGCTACACCTTC. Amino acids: CASTETTYGYTF.

Here the CDR3 DNA reads TGCAGCGCCGGGGGAGGGGCGGAGACCGGGGAGCTGTTTTTT. Its protein is CSAGGGAETGELFF. The rearrangement links TRBV29-1 to TRBJ2-2; 7 bases line up with TRBD2. This CDR3 contains 14 residues. V shed 7 bases, J shed 5 bases, and the junction held 10 bases outside the gene matches. Germline-derived CDR1 and CDR2 are SQVTM and ANQGSEA.

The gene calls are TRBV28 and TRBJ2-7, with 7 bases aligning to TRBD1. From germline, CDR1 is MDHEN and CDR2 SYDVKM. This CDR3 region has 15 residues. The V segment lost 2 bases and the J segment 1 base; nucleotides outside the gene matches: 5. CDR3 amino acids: CASSLIRGLSYEQYF. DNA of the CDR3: TGTGCCAGCAGTTTAATTAGGGGGCTTTCCTACGAGCAGTACTTC.

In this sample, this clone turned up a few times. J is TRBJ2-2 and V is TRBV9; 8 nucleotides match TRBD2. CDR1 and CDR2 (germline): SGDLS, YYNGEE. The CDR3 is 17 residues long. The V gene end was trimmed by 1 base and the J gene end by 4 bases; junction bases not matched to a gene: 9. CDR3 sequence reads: CASSVSPGGPRTGELFF. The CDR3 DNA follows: TGTGCCAGCAGCGTAAGTCCGGGAGGGCCCCGCACCGGGGAGCTGTTTTTT.